The 28 T cell receptor beta chains below all came from one sample that was sequenced in a study of blood T cell repertoires in COVID-19. Sequencing was performed with immunoSEQ multiplex PCR; in TCRdb, only in-frame clones are kept and a portion is missing. The data contain about 130,000 clones, around 85% of them singletons. The specimen sequenced was peripheral blood. These receptors were obtained from a woman in her forties or fifties who had recovered from COVID-19.

The gene calls are TRBV5-4 and TRBJ1-2; the match to TRBD1 covers 9 bases. Germline assignment: CDR1 SGHNT and CDR2 YYREEE (reference sequence). The CDR3 contains 16 residues. Trimming removed 0 bases from V and 4 bases from J; junction bases left unmatched: 7. The CDR3 protein is CASSLGAPGQGYGYTF. The CDR3 region has the DNA TGTGCCAGCAGCTTGGGGGCACCGGGACAGGGCTATGGCTACACCTTC.

The chain links TRBV5-1 to TRBJ2-7, with 9 positions matching TRBD2. J gave up 3 bases and V 1 base, and 2 bases lay outside the gene matches. Looked up from germline, CDR1 is SGHRS and CDR2 is YFSETQ. The CDR3 loop spans 14 amino acids. The CDR3: CASSLTSGFYEQYF. In DNA form, the CDR3 reads TGCGCCAGCAGCTTGACTAGCGGGTTCTACGAGCAGTACTTC.

V usage is TRBV5-6 and J usage is TRBJ1-5, with D unresolved. Germline lookup yields CDR1 SGHDT and CDR2 YYEEEE. V lost 6 bases, J lost 2 bases, and 12 bases lay in between. The CDR3 length is 14 residues. This CDR3 reads CASTTYPGNQPQHF. The CDR3 DNA reads TGTGCCAGCACTACGTATCCCGGCAATCAGCCCCAGCATTTT.

The chain employs TRBV28 and TRBJ2-1; TRBD2 agrees at 11 bases. CDR3 length: 14 residues. V gave up 5 bases and J gave up 12 bases; unmatched junction bases: 9. CDR1 is MDHEN, CDR2 SYDVKM, per germline. The CDR3 protein is CASSKVAGGPGQFF. CDR3 coding DNA: TGTGCCAGCAGTAAGGTAGCGGGAGGGCCCGGGCAGTTCTTC. Full variable domain (rest looked up from reference TRBV28 and TRBJ2-1): DVKVTQSSRYLVKRTGEKVFLECVQDMDHENMFWYRQDPGLGLRLIYFSYDVKMKEKGDIPEGYSVSREKKERFSLILESASTNQTSMYLCASSKVAGGPGQFFGPGTRLTVL.

The chain carries TRBV6-2 or TRBV6-3 and TRBJ2-3; 9 positions match TRBD2. J lost 4 bases, V lost 4 bases, and 12 bases had no gene match. The CDR3 length is 17 residues. The germline V gene has CDR1 MNHEY and CDR2 SVGEGT. CDR3 sequence (DNA): TGTGCCAGCAGTTTCCGACTCAGGGCTAGCGGGGCAGATACGCAGTATTTT. Its protein product is CASSFRLRASGADTQYF.

The chain couples TRBV12-5 to TRBJ1-2; D unclear. CDR3 size: 15 residues. Germline loops: CDR1 LGHNT, CDR2 FRNRAP. The ends were cut back, 0 bases at V and 3 bases at J, with 11 bases in the middle. CDR3 residues: CASGLVGGRYYGYTF. The CDR3 DNA reads as TGTGCTAGTGGTTTGGTAGGCGGCAGATACTATGGCTACACCTTC.

The V and J genes are TRBV2 and TRBJ1-2; TRBD1 matches at 8 bases. The CDR3 totals 12 residues. J lost 14 bases, V lost 7 bases, and 12 bases had no gene match. Germline V gene sequence: CDR1 SNHLY, CDR2 FYNNEI. CDR3 DNA sequence: TGTGCCAGCAATGAGGGTGGACAGGGCAGGACCTTC. This codes for CASNEGGQGRTF.

The chain has TRBV29-1 and TRBJ1-1; 10 nucleotides line up with TRBD1. This CDR3 comprises 13 residues. The trim removed 2 bases at V and 6 bases at J, leaving 3 bases unmatched. Germline V gene lookup returns CDR1 SQVTM and CDR2 ANQGSEA. CDR3 loop: CSVERTGGAEAFF. Written as DNA, the CDR3 is TGCAGCGTTGAACGGACAGGGGGAGCTGAAGCTTTCTTT.

The chain links TRBV7-2 to TRBJ2-7, with 10 bases aligning to TRBD2. This CDR3 comprises 15 residues. The V gene's germline CDR1 is SGHTA and CDR2 FQGNSA. The trim removed 4 bases at V and 2 bases at J, leaving 5 bases unmatched. Here the CDR3 reads CASSSTSGIAYEQYF. CDR3 DNA sequence: TGTGCCAGCAGCTCTACTAGCGGGATAGCCTACGAGCAGTACTTC.

The count of this clone is one. The chain is built from TRBV5-6 and TRBJ2-1; weak D call: TRBD2 (6 bases). This CDR3 spans 12 amino acids. V lost 4 bases, J lost 14 bases, and 16 bases lay in between. CDR1 and CDR2 from the germline V gene are SGHDT and YYEEEE. As DNA, the CDR3 is TGTGCCAGCAGCCTAAAAGGAGGGGCGGAGTTCTTC. Amino acid sequence: CASSLKGGAEFF.

The chain has TRBV7-9 and TRBJ2-7; 8 bases align to TRBD1. The germline V gene encodes CDR1 SEHNR and CDR2 FQNEAQ (reference sequence). V lost 4 bases, J lost 2 bases, and 4 bases stayed unmatched. The CDR3 runs to 14 residues. CDR3 nucleotides: TGTGCCAGCAGCTACGCGACAGGGGCCTACGAGCAGTACTTC. It translates to CASSYATGAYEQYF.

The chain couples TRBV19 to TRBJ2-1; the D gene is possibly TRBD2 (6 bases). Germline CDR1 reads LNHDA; CDR2 reads SQIVND (reference sequence). This CDR3 comprises 16 residues. Trimming removed 3 bases from V and 0 bases from J, with 12 bases in between. For the CDR3, the DNA is TGTGCCAGTAGTATCAGGCCGGGGGTCTCCTACAATGAGCAGTTCTTC. This gives the protein CASSIRPGVSYNEQFF.

The chain is built from TRBV5-6 and TRBJ1-3; 11 bases align to TRBD1. Germline-derived CDR1 and CDR2 are SGHDT and YYEEEE. CDR3 length equals 17 residues. V lost 0 bases and J lost 2; bases outside the gene matches: 4. CDR3 protein: CASSLGLGQGAGNTIYF. CDR3 sequence (DNA): TGTGCCAGCAGCTTGGGATTGGGACAGGGGGCTGGAAACACCATATATTTT.

This clone was seen ten or more times. This CDR3 is also generated by other DNA sequences in the sample. J is TRBJ1-1 and V is TRBV5-6; the D gene is possibly TRBD1 (5 bases). From germline, CDR1 is SGHDT and CDR2 YYEEEE. V lost 2 bases, J lost 4 bases, and 6 bases lay in between. The CDR3 sequence is 12 residues long. CDR3 region: CASSLRGTEAFF. CDR3 bases: TGTGCCAGCAGCTTAAGGGGCACTGAAGCTTTCTTT.

This CDR3 is CASSLAGGPTDTQYF. Here the CDR3 DNA reads TGTGCCAGCAGCTTAGCGGGGGGTCCCACAGATACGCAGTATTTT. The chain carries TRBV7-3 and TRBJ2-3; 8 bases match TRBD2. The CDR3 covers 15 residues. Trimming removed 2 bases from V and 2 bases from J; junction bases left unmatched: 3. Germline-derived CDR1 and CDR2 are SGHTA and FQGTGA.

J is TRBJ1-2 and V is TRBV7-9, with D uncertain. CDR3 length equals 15 residues. Germline V gene lookup returns CDR1 SEHNR and CDR2 FQNEAQ (reference sequence). The V and J ends lost 4 bases and 1 base respectively, with 13 bases between them. CDR3 coding DNA: TGTGCCAGCAGCTCCGTAGAAACAGTTAACTATGGCTACACCTTC. Translating it yields CASSSVETVNYGYTF.

This clone was recorded only once. This chain joins TRBV2 and TRBJ2-3, with a possible D match to TRBD2 (5 bases). Germline V CDR1 and CDR2: SNHLY, FYNNEI. V lost 0 bases, J lost 1 base, and 14 bases lay in between. The CDR3 contains 17 residues. The CDR3 DNA follows: TGTGCCAGCAGTGAAGCGCCGAACTGGGGAGGCACAGATACGCAGTATTTT. Encoded protein: CASSEAPNWGGTDTQYF.

The chain uses TRBV6-5 and TRBJ1-1; D is perhaps TRBD1 (5 bases). Germline V gives CDR1 MNHEY, CDR2 SVGAGI. The CDR3 spans 13 residues. Trimming left V 6 bases short and J 4 bases short, with 12 bases between. The CDR3 loop reads CASRATGATEAFF. Written as DNA, the CDR3 is TGTGCCAGCAGAGCTACAGGAGCCACTGAAGCTTTCTTT.

CDR3 in amino acids: CASSPGLHSSYNEQFF. The CDR3 nucleotides are TGTGCCAGCAGCCCTGGACTACACAGCTCCTACAATGAGCAGTTCTTC. The chain is built from TRBV4-2 and TRBJ2-1; tentative D call: TRBD2 (6 bases). V was trimmed by 4 bases and J by 0 bases, leaving 13 bases between them. The CDR3 loop spans 16 amino acids. CDR1 is LGHNA and CDR2 is YNFKEQ in the germline V gene.

This clone was counted many times. The rearrangement uses TRBV16 and TRBJ1-4; 8 bases align to TRBD1. V was pared by 5 bases and J by 6 bases, with 5 bases of the junction left unmatched. Germline V gives CDR1 KGHSY, CDR2 FQNENV. The CDR3 totals 14 residues. CDR3 nucleotide sequence: TGTGCCAGCAGCTTGACAGGGGATGATGAAAAACTGTTTTTT. As protein: CASSLTGDDEKLFF. The full variable domain, rest sourced from reference TRBV16 and TRBJ1-4, is GEEVAQTPKHLVRGEGQKAKLYCAPIKGHSYVFWYQQVLKNEFKFLISFQNENVFDETGMPKERFSAKCLPNSPCSLEIQATKLEDSAVYFCASSLTGDDEKLFFGSGTQLSVL.

V is TRBV6-5 and J is TRBJ1-2; D perhaps matches TRBD1 (6 bases). CDR1 and CDR2 (germline): MNHEY, SVGAGI. The CDR3 contains 12 residues. V gave up 10 bases and J gave up 1 base, with 10 bases separating them. CDR3 amino acids: CATQQGNYGYTF. The CDR3 DNA reads TGTGCCACTCAACAGGGTAACTATGGCTACACCTTC.

In this sample, this clone turned up once. The chain has TRBV9 and TRBJ2-7, with D maybe TRBD2 (5 bases). The V gene's germline CDR1 is SGDLS and CDR2 YYNGEE. The CDR3 covers 14 residues. The ends were cut back, 0 bases at V and 2 bases at J, with 9 bases in the middle. Here the CDR3 DNA reads TGTGCCAGCAGCGTAGGGGCGGGTGCCTACGAGCAGTACTTC. This encodes CASSVGAGAYEQYF.

The J gene is TRBJ2-7, the V gene TRBV5-4; no firm D call. Per the germline V gene, CDR1 is SGHNT and CDR2 is YYREEE (reference sequence). Trimming removed 0 bases at V and 0 bases at J, with 7 bases between. CDR3 length: 14 residues. CDR3 DNA sequence: TGTGCCAGCAGCTTGGAACCGAGCTCCTACGAGCAGTACTTC. Protein sequence: CASSLEPSSYEQYF. Based on the CDR3 plus reference TRBV5-4 and TRBJ2-7, the full variable domain is ETGVTQSPTHLIKTRGQQVTLRCSSQSGHNTVSWYQQALGQGPQFIFQYYREEENGRGNFPPRFSGLQFPNYSSELNVNALELDDSALYLCASSLEPSSYEQYFGPGTRLTVT.

The chain links TRBV20-1 to TRBJ2-7; possibly TRBD2 for D (5 bases). Germline assignment: CDR1 DFQATT and CDR2 SNEGSKA (reference sequence). This CDR3 has 11 amino acids. V lost 6 bases to trimming and J lost 3 bases, with 9 bases between them. The CDR3 spells CSARAGYEQYF. CDR3 sequence (DNA): TGCAGTGCCCGCGCGGGCTACGAGCAGTACTTC.

This sequence joins TRBV2 and TRBJ1-2; D unclear. CDR3 length: 15 amino acids. Deletions cut 6 bases from V and 8 bases from J, with 22 bases between. The germline gives CDR1 SNHLY, CDR2 FYNNEI. Written as DNA, the CDR3 is TGTGCCAGCAGGCCGGTCGGGCAGGCTAGCAAGGGCTACACCTTC. Translation gives CASRPVGQASKGYTF.

The chain couples TRBV7-3 to TRBJ1-2, with 8 positions matching TRBD1. V lost 4 bases, J lost 9 bases, and 7 bases stayed unmatched. Germline V gene data show CDR1 as SGHTA and CDR2 as FQGTGA. The CDR3 has 13 residues. CDR3 bases: TGTGCCAGCAGCTCTCCTGGGACAGGCCGCTACACCTTC. Translation gives CASSSPGTGRYTF. Supplemented by reference TRBV7-3 and TRBJ1-2, the full variable domain reads GAGVSQTPSNKVTEKGKYVELRCDPISGHTALYWYRQSLGQGPEFLIYFQGTGAADDSGLPNDRFFAVRPEGSVSTLKIQRTERGDSAVYLCASSSPGTGRYTFGSGTRLTVV.

Written as DNA, the CDR3 is TGTGCCAGCAGACTTGGAGGAGAAGACTCTGGAAACACCATATATTTT. It yields the protein CASRLGGEDSGNTIYF. V gene TRBV5-4 combines with J gene TRBJ1-3, with D hard to call. The CDR3 has 16 residues. V was shortened by 5 bases and J by 0 bases, with 15 bases between the two germline ends. CDR1 and CDR2 from the germline V gene are SGHNT and YYREEE (reference sequence).

The CDR3 coding sequence is TGTGCCAGCAGCGCCACCCGACAGGGGAGCGCTGAAGCTTTCTTT. Protein product: CASSATRQGSAEAFF. This rearrangement joins TRBV9 to TRBJ1-1, with 8 bases fitting TRBD1. The V gene end was trimmed by 3 bases and the J gene end by 6 bases; junction bases not matched to a gene: 10. Germline V gives CDR1 SGDLS, CDR2 YYNGEE. This CDR3 spans 15 amino acids.